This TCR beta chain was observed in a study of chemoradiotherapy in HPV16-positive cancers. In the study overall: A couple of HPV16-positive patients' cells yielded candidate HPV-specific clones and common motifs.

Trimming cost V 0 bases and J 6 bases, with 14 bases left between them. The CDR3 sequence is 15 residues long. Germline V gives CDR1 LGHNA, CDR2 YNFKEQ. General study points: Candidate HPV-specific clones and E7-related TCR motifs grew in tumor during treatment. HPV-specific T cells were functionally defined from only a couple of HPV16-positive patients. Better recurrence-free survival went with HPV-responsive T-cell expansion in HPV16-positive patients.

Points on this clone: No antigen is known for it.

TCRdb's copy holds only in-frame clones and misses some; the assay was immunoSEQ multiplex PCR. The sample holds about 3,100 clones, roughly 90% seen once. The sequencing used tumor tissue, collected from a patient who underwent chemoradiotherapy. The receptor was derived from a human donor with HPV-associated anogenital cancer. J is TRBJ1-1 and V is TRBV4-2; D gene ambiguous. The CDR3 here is CASSQDSGFNPEAFF. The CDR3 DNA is TGTGCCAGCAGCCAAGATTCGGGCTTTAATCCTGAAGCTTTCTTT.